The 27 T cell receptor beta chains below all came from one sample that was sequenced in a study of cytomegalovirus exposure and HLA in healthy donors. The PCR used 60 Vbeta and 13 Jbeta primers. Repertoires were generated with immunoSEQ multiplex PCR, while TCRdb's copy carries only in-frame clones and drops some. The table for this sample gives some 130,000 clones. Sequenced material: PBMCs. The receptor set was obtained from a woman in her forties in good health and CMV-seropositive.

The CDR3 DNA sequence: TGTGCCAGCAGTTCCGGGGAAAACATTCAGTACTTC. Amino acid sequence: CASSSGENIQYF. The chain has TRBV6-6 and TRBJ2-4; D possibly corresponds to TRBD2 (5 bases). Between the trimmed V and J ends, which lost 4 bases and 5 bases, there was a span of 6 bases. The V gene's germline CDR1 is MNHNY and CDR2 SVGAGI (reference sequence). The CDR3 sequence is 12 residues long.

This chain connects TRBV4-2 to TRBJ2-1; TRBD2 agrees at 9 bases. The V segment lost 0 bases and the J segment 4 bases; nucleotides outside the gene matches: 4. The CDR3 extends over 16 amino acids. Per germline, CDR1 LGHNA and CDR2 YNFKEQ. CDR3 DNA sequence: TGTGCCAGCAGCCAAGAGGGAACTAGCGGGTACAATGAGCAGTTCTTC. The encoded protein is CASSQEGTSGYNEQFF.

The chain links TRBV19 to TRBJ2-7, with D perhaps TRBD1 (5 bases). The ends were cut back, 1 base at V and 4 bases at J, with 14 bases in the middle. Germline CDR1 and CDR2: LNHDA and SQIVND (reference sequence). CDR3 length equals 15 residues. The DNA of the CDR3 is TGTGCCAGTAGTATAGTTCCAGGGAAAAGTTACGAGCAGTACTTC. Its translation: CASSIVPGKSYEQYF.

The genes are TRBV6-5 and TRBJ2-3; 8 nucleotides line up with TRBD1. Germline assignment: CDR1 MNHEY and CDR2 SVGAGI. Trimming took 4 bases from V and 2 from J; bases not matched to a gene: 2. The CDR3 is made up of 14 amino acids. DNA for the CDR3: TGTGCCAGCAGTTGGACAGGGTACACAGATACGCAGTATTTT. Translated: CASSWTGYTDTQYF.

V and J are TRBV6-1 and TRBJ2-1; weak D call: TRBD1 (5 bases). The CDR3 spans 13 residues. The V end was cut by 1 base, the J end by 8 bases, with 9 bases between. Germline values: CDR1 MNHNS, CDR2 SASEGT. The DNA for the CDR3 is TGTGCCAGCAGTGAAGTTGGCAGGGATGAGCAGTTCTTC. Translating gives CASSEVGRDEQFF.

This rearrangement joins TRBV6-1 to TRBJ1-1, with TRBD1 identical over 10 bases. CDR1 and CDR2 from the germline V gene are MNHNS and SASEGT. Trimming removed 5 bases from V and 4 bases from J; junction bases left unmatched: 4. CDR3 length: 14 residues. This CDR3 reads CASSRRQGATEAFF. The CDR3 DNA reads as TGTGCCAGCAGTAGGCGACAGGGGGCCACTGAAGCTTTCTTT.

V is TRBV29-1 and J is TRBJ2-5; D may be TRBD1 (7 bases). Germline V lookup: CDR1 SQVTM, CDR2 ANQGSEA. The CDR3 totals 14 residues. The CDR3 nucleotides are TGCAGTGCACTCGGGGGACAGAGGGCAGAGACCCAGTACTTC. Protein: CSALGGQRAETQYF. Combining the CDR3 with reference TRBV29-1 and TRBJ2-5 gives the whole variable domain SAVISQKPSRDICQRGTSLTIQCQVDSQVTMMFWYRQQPGQSLTLIATANQGSEATYESGFVIDKFPISRPNLTFSTLTVSNMSPEDSSIYLCSALGGQRAETQYFGPGTRLLVL.

This sequence joins TRBV28 and TRBJ1-2, with a weak D call TRBD1 (6 bases). Trimming stripped 2 bases from V and 7 bases from J, with 26 bases between. The germline gives CDR1 MDHEN, CDR2 SYDVKM. The CDR3 extends over 18 amino acids. The CDR3 protein is CASSLRWGRDPTSAGYTF. The CDR3 DNA sequence: TGTGCCAGCAGTTTACGCTGGGGGCGCGATCCAACTTCGGCTGGCTACACCTTC.

The gene calls are TRBV28 and TRBJ1-2; D not resolved. Germline V gene lookup returns CDR1 MDHEN and CDR2 SYDVKM. CDR3 size: 13 residues. V was trimmed by 2 bases and J by 6 bases, leaving 10 bases between them. This CDR3 reads CASSLALPHGYTF. The CDR3 DNA reads TGTGCCAGCAGTTTAGCACTACCACATGGCTACACCTTC.

Points on this clone: The identical CDR3 is also encoded by other nucleotide sequences in the sample. The genes are TRBV27 and TRBJ2-1; 7 bases align to TRBD2. Germline-derived CDR1 and CDR2 are MNHEY and SMNVEV (reference sequence). Germline trimming cut 2 bases from V and 3 bases from J; bases unmatched to any gene: 1. CDR3 length: 14 amino acids. The CDR3 nucleotides read TGTGCCAGCAGTTTACCGGGGGGCTACAATGAGCAGTTCTTC. Protein: CASSLPGGYNEQFF.

The DNA for the CDR3 is TGTGCCTGGAGTCAAGGGGACAGAAGCAATCAGCCCCAGCATTTT. Amino acids: CAWSQGDRSNQPQHF. The J gene is TRBJ1-5, the V gene TRBV30; the match to TRBD1 covers 7 bases. Unmatched junction bases numbered 5, after V lost 2 bases and J lost 1 base. The CDR3 is made up of 15 amino acids. The germline V gene has CDR1 GTSNPN and CDR2 SVGIG (reference sequence).

The rearrangement joins TRBV19 to TRBJ1-2; 10 bases are a match to TRBD1. From germline, CDR1 is LNHDA and CDR2 SQIVND (reference sequence). V was pared by 2 bases and J by 5 bases, with 5 bases of the junction left unmatched. The CDR3 consists of 15 residues. CDR3: CASSINRDRGYGYTF. DNA of the CDR3: TGTGCCAGTAGTATAAACAGGGACAGGGGTTATGGCTACACCTTC.

This rearrangement joins TRBV4-1 to TRBJ2-3, with TRBD2 matching over 15 bases. The CDR3 covers 18 residues. CDR1 MGHRA and CDR2 YSYEKL come from the germline V gene. V was pared by 2 bases and J by 2 bases, with 5 bases of the junction left unmatched. The CDR3 DNA is TGCGCCAGCAGCCAATGGACTAGCGGGAGGGCCGTCACAGATACGCAGTATTTT. It yields the protein CASSQWTSGRAVTDTQYF.

The rearrangement joins TRBV10-3 to TRBJ2-2; the match to TRBD2 covers 11 bases. Germline-derived CDR1 and CDR2 are ENHRY and SYGVKD. There are 16 residues in the CDR3. Trimming cost V 6 bases and J 2 bases; bases outside gene matches: 5. The CDR3 is CAISILAGDNTGELFF. In nucleotides, the CDR3 is TGTGCCATCAGCATACTAGCGGGGGACAACACCGGGGAGCTGTTTTTT.

Worth noting for this clone: Other DNA sequences in the sample encode the same CDR3. The chain uses TRBV5-6 and TRBJ2-7, with 8 positions matching TRBD1. CDR3 size: 14 residues. Trimming cost V 4 bases and J 3 bases; bases outside gene matches: 6. Looked up from germline, CDR1 is SGHDT and CDR2 is YYEEEE. The CDR3 DNA is TGTGCCAGCAGCCCAGGGACAGGTGGCTACGAGCAGTACTTC. Its protein is CASSPGTGGYEQYF.

The V gene is TRBV29-1, the J gene TRBJ2-7; D is perhaps TRBD1 (5 bases). Trimming removed 4 bases at V and 5 bases at J, with 9 bases between. From germline, CDR1 is SQVTM and CDR2 ANQGSEA. The CDR3 has 11 amino acids. CDR3 protein: CSVALDNEQYF. The CDR3 coding sequence is TGCAGCGTTGCCTTGGACAACGAGCAGTACTTC.

The gene calls are TRBV6-5 and TRBJ2-3, with 8 bases aligning to TRBD2. The junction had 11 bases not matched to a gene; V was cut back by 10 bases and J by 5 bases. The CDR3 runs to 14 residues. Germline V gene lookup returns CDR1 MNHEY and CDR2 SVGAGI. This CDR3 reads CATREAGGRDTQYF. The CDR3 DNA follows: TGTGCCACTCGGGAGGCGGGAGGTAGAGATACGCAGTATTTT.

The chain joins TRBV20-1 to TRBJ1-1; unclear D gene. Trimming shortened V by 6 bases and J by 6 bases, and 11 bases separated the two germline ends. Germline CDR1 reads DFQATT; CDR2 reads SNEGSKA (reference sequence). This CDR3 is 11 amino acids long. CDR3 amino acids: CSARVRAEAFF. The CDR3 bases are TGCAGTGCGAGGGTAAGGGCTGAAGCTTTCTTT.

The V call is TRBV6-5, the J call TRBJ2-1; D uncertain. Germline V gene lookup returns CDR1 MNHEY and CDR2 SVGAGI. V was clipped by 0 bases and J by 2 bases, with 11 bases between them. This CDR3 contains 16 residues. This CDR3 reads CASSYSMAGPYNEQFF. CDR3 coding DNA: TGTGCCAGCAGTTACTCGATGGCAGGCCCCTACAATGAGCAGTTCTTC.

The chain carries TRBV7-9 and TRBJ2-1, with 7 bases identical to TRBD2. Germline V gene data show CDR1 as SEHNR and CDR2 as FQNEAQ (reference sequence). The length of the CDR3 is 14 residues. The J segment lost 5 bases and the V segment lost 5 bases, leaving 6 bases of the junction unmatched. CDR3 protein: CASSPALADNEQFF. In DNA form, the CDR3 reads TGTGCCAGCAGCCCCGCCCTAGCGGACAATGAGCAGTTCTTC.

V gene TRBV19 combines with J gene TRBJ1-3, with D uncertain. V lost 7 bases and J lost 2, with 12 bases in between. In germline, CDR1 is LNHDA, CDR2 SQIVND (reference sequence). CDR3 length: 14 amino acids. The CDR3 DNA is TGTGCCAGTACCCCCAGCGGACCTGGAAACACCATATATTTT. Translating gives CASTPSGPGNTIYF.

This chain uses TRBV27 with TRBJ2-7; maybe TRBD2 (6 bases). The CDR3 extends over 14 amino acids. V gave up 4 bases and J gave up 0 bases, with 10 bases separating them. Germline values: CDR1 MNHEY, CDR2 SMNVEV (reference sequence). The CDR3 reads CASSWSSGSYEQYF. CDR3 coding DNA: TGTGCCAGCAGTTGGAGTAGCGGCTCCTACGAGCAGTACTTC.

The rearrangement joins TRBV29-1 to TRBJ2-7; the D gene is possibly TRBD2 (5 bases). CDR1 and CDR2 (germline): SQVTM, ANQGSEA. Trimming took 2 bases from V and 3 from J, leaving 14 bases between them. The CDR3 loop spans 14 amino acids. The CDR3 coding sequence is TGCAGCGTTGAACCGGGGAACGGTCACTACGAGCAGTACTTC. Protein product: CSVEPGNGHYEQYF.

V is TRBV19 and J is TRBJ2-5; 7 nucleotides align to TRBD1. The CDR3 spans 15 residues. Trimming took 3 bases from V and 4 from J; bases not matched to a gene: 8. CDR1 is LNHDA, CDR2 SQIVND, per germline (reference sequence). CDR3 bases: TGTGCCAGTAGTATTGTAACAGGGGTTCCAGAGACCCAGTACTTC. This translates into CASSIVTGVPETQYF.

The V gene is TRBV2, the J gene TRBJ1-1; D is ambiguous. The germline gives CDR1 SNHLY, CDR2 FYNNEI. Trimming removed 8 bases at V and 1 base at J, with 11 bases between. The CDR3 is 13 amino acids. The CDR3 nucleotides are TGTGCCAGCGAAGAGGATGAGAACACTGAAGCTTTCTTT. This gives the protein CASEEDENTEAFF.

V gene TRBV28 combines with J gene TRBJ2-5, with 8 bases lining up with TRBD1. This CDR3 comprises 17 residues. V lost 7 bases to trimming and J lost 5 bases; unmatched junction nucleotides: 18. Germline-derived CDR1 and CDR2 are MDHEN and SYDVKM. Here the CDR3 reads CASTLTIPTGAGETQYF. As DNA, the CDR3 is TGTGCCAGCACCCTCACTATCCCGACAGGGGCGGGGGAGACCCAGTACTTC.

In DNA form, the CDR3 reads TGCGCCAGCAGCTTGGTGGGGGGGACTGTCTACGAGCAGTACTTC. Protein: CASSLVGGTVYEQYF. V gene TRBV5-1 combines with J gene TRBJ2-7; 7 positions match TRBD2. Germline V CDR1 and CDR2: SGHRS, YFSETQ. The ends lost 0 bases at V and 3 bases at J; junction bases unmatched: 6. This CDR3 spans 15 amino acids.